A single sample gave rise to the 30 T cell receptor beta chains below, sequenced in a study of untreated major depressive disorder. The protocol was immunoSEQ multiplex PCR, while the TCRdb copy is restricted to in-frame clones and leaves out a portion. The sample shows approximately 20,000 clones, over 75% of them seen only once. The sequenced material came from CD4+ T cells from PBMCs. Receptors originate from a woman aged 25 to 45 in good health.

The V call is TRBV28, the J call TRBJ1-5; possible D gene TRBD1, 6 bases. The CDR3 extends over 20 amino acids. Germline CDR1 MDHEN, CDR2 SYDVKM. Deletions cut 6 bases from V and 0 bases from J, with 27 bases between. The DNA of the CDR3 is TGTGCCAGCAGCCCTAGGGTGGCGGGGGCCGCCGTAAATAGCAATCAGCCCCAGCATTTT. This sequence encodes CASSPRVAGAAVNSNQPQHF.

The chain employs TRBV5-1 and TRBJ2-2; 8 nucleotides align to TRBD1. CDR3 size: 17 residues. V shed 1 base, J shed 7 bases, and the junction held 12 bases outside the gene matches. Germline V gene lookup returns CDR1 SGHRS and CDR2 YFSETQ. The CDR3 sequence: CASSLFGPTGGHGELFF. The CDR3 DNA follows: TGCGCCAGCAGCTTGTTCGGTCCCACAGGGGGACACGGGGAGCTGTTTTTT.

This clone came up a few times. V is TRBV7-3 and J is TRBJ2-1, with D hard to call. V lost 2 bases and J 7 bases, leaving 9 bases between the germline ends. CDR1 and CDR2 (germline): SGHTA, FQGTGA. The CDR3 is made up of 13 amino acids. The CDR3 DNA reads as TGTGCCAGCAGCTTACTCATTGAGAATGAGCAGTTCTTC. Its protein product is CASSLLIENEQFF.

This rearrangement joins TRBV2 to TRBJ2-3; D is unresolved. Germline CDR1 and CDR2: SNHLY and FYNNEI. The V end lost 7 bases, the J end lost 6 bases, and 17 bases lay between the germline ends. The CDR3 spans 14 residues. This CDR3 reads CASTGRRGEDTQYF. DNA for the CDR3: TGTGCCAGCACCGGGCGTAGAGGTGAGGATACGCAGTATTTT.

This sequence joins TRBV27 and TRBJ2-7; 8 positions match TRBD2. This CDR3 is built from 14 residues. Germline V gene data show CDR1 as MNHEY and CDR2 as SMNVEV (reference sequence). The trim removed 6 bases at V and 2 bases at J, leaving 6 bases unmatched. The CDR3 protein is CASRRAGDPYEQYF. The DNA for the CDR3 is TGTGCCAGCAGAAGAGCGGGAGACCCCTACGAGCAGTACTTC.

V usage is TRBV29-1 and J usage is TRBJ2-3; TRBD2 aligns across 9 bases. Germline-derived CDR1 and CDR2 are SQVTM and ANQGSEA. The CDR3 length is 17 residues. Trimming removed 0 bases from V and 3 bases from J; junction bases left unmatched: 10. The CDR3 nucleotides are TGCAGCGTTGAAGATGGCGAATTAGCGGGAGAGACAGATACGCAGTATTTT. Translation gives CSVEDGELAGETDTQYF.

The chain employs TRBV6-1 and TRBJ1-4, with D perhaps TRBD1 (5 bases). Germline V gives CDR1 MNHNS, CDR2 SASEGT. The CDR3 is 18 residues long. Trimming left V 1 base short and J 5 bases short, with 20 bases between. The CDR3 is CASSEGGGNLNVNEKLFF. The CDR3 region has the DNA TGTGCCAGCAGTGAAGGTGGGGGTAATCTCAACGTCAATGAAAAACTGTTTTTT.

The chain carries TRBV7-3 and TRBJ2-3; 7 bases line up with TRBD1. Trimming took 2 bases from V and 4 from J; bases not matched to a gene: 3. The germline V gene encodes CDR1 SGHTA and CDR2 FQGTGA. The CDR3 is 14 residues long. CDR3 coding DNA: TGTGCCAGCAGCTTACAAACAGGGGCAGATACGCAGTATTTT. Translated: CASSLQTGADTQYF.

This chain connects TRBV5-8 to TRBJ2-7; D not certain. The CDR3 spans 13 residues. Germline CDR1 is SGHTS and CDR2 is YDEGEE. V lost 2 bases and J 3 bases, leaving 9 bases between the germline ends. CDR3 residues: CASSLIGIYEQYF. The DNA for the CDR3 is TGTGCCAGCAGCTTAATAGGGATCTACGAGCAGTACTTC.

The chain links TRBV6-4 to TRBJ2-7; TRBD1 might be the D (6 bases). The V and J ends lost 4 bases and 1 base respectively, with 23 bases between them. Germline V CDR1 and CDR2: MRHNA, SNTAGT. The CDR3 is 18 amino acids. In nucleotides, the CDR3 is TGTGCCAGCAGTGTCACCGACAGGAACACTATGGAGTCCTACGAGCAGTACTTC. It is translated as CASSVTDRNTMESYEQYF.

The V and J genes are TRBV5-1 and TRBJ2-1; 7 positions match TRBD1. Trimming took 5 bases from V and 8 from J; bases not matched to a gene: 4. The CDR3 covers 12 residues. Germline lookup yields CDR1 SGHRS and CDR2 YFSETQ. The CDR3 here is CASRRDSYEQFF. Here the CDR3 DNA reads TGCGCCAGCAGACGGGACAGCTATGAGCAGTTCTTC.

V is TRBV6-1 and J is TRBJ1-4; 7 positions match TRBD1. CDR1 is MNHNS, CDR2 SASEGT, per germline. This CDR3 comprises 13 residues. V dropped 6 bases and J dropped 4; count of bases not matched to a gene: 2. Here the CDR3 DNA reads TGTGCCAGCAGACAGGGGTTTAATGAAAAACTGTTTTTT. Amino acid sequence: CASRQGFNEKLFF.

The V gene is TRBV5-6, the J gene TRBJ2-7; 10 nucleotides line up with TRBD2. This CDR3 contains 15 residues. Losses at the gene ends were 3 bases for V and 4 bases for J; bases not matched to a gene: 7. Germline assignment: CDR1 SGHDT and CDR2 YYEEEE. The CDR3 loop reads CASSSASGSSYEQYF. The CDR3 DNA reads as TGTGCCAGCAGCTCCGCTAGCGGGAGCTCTTACGAGCAGTACTTC.

V gene TRBV29-1 combines with J gene TRBJ2-7, with 8 positions matching TRBD1. The CDR3 sequence is 12 residues long. Germline-derived CDR1 and CDR2 are SQVTM and ANQGSEA. V dropped 8 bases and J dropped 5; count of bases not matched to a gene: 8. The CDR3 is CSIGQGLDEQYF. The CDR3 DNA follows: TGCAGCATCGGACAGGGTCTAGACGAGCAGTACTTC.

The rearrangement links TRBV4-1 to TRBJ2-3, with 9 bases matching TRBD1. The CDR3 length is 14 residues. The ends lost 5 bases at V and 3 bases at J; junction bases unmatched: 3. Germline assignment: CDR1 MGHRA and CDR2 YSYEKL. The CDR3 protein is CASSRDRATDTQYF. CDR3 bases: TGCGCCAGCAGCAGGGACAGGGCGACAGATACGCAGTATTTT.

The chain carries TRBV7-6 and TRBJ2-7, with 8 bases aligning to TRBD1. This CDR3 region has 15 residues. From germline, CDR1 is SGHVS and CDR2 FNYEAQ. Trimming cost V 6 bases and J 2 bases; bases outside gene matches: 9. The CDR3 sequence is CASSPRQGRTYEQYF. The CDR3 DNA is TGTGCCAGCAGTCCACGACAGGGGCGGACCTACGAGCAGTACTTC.

The chain has TRBV10-3 and TRBJ2-3; 10 bases align to TRBD2. The V gene's germline CDR1 is ENHRY and CDR2 SYGVKD. The CDR3 is made up of 15 amino acids. V shed 4 bases, J shed 5 bases, and the junction held 6 bases outside the gene matches. DNA of the CDR3: TGTGCCATCAGTGTTTCCGGGACTAGCGTAGATACGCAGTATTTT. Protein sequence: CAISVSGTSVDTQYF.

The chain carries TRBV7-2 and TRBJ2-1; TRBD2 aligns across 13 bases. The germline CDR1 and CDR2 sequences are SGHTA and FQGNSA. CDR3 length equals 14 residues. Trimming cost V 5 bases and J 7 bases; bases outside gene matches: 2. The CDR3, as DNA: TGTGCCAGCAGCGTGACTAGCGGGAGGAATGAGCAGTTCTTC. This sequence encodes CASSVTSGRNEQFF.

The chain carries TRBV28 and TRBJ2-1, with 9 positions matching TRBD2. This CDR3 has 16 amino acids. The trim removed 4 bases at V and 5 bases at J, leaving 9 bases unmatched. CDR1 and CDR2 (germline): MDHEN, SYDVKM. CDR3 in DNA: TGTGCCAGCAGTTCTCTAGCGGGACTCCTAAACAATGAGCAGTTCTTC. It is translated as CASSSLAGLLNNEQFF.

The chain joins TRBV6-1 to TRBJ1-4; D is uncertain. There are 13 residues in the CDR3. V was shortened by 3 bases and J by 8 bases, with 10 bases between the two germline ends. Germline CDR1 MNHNS, CDR2 SASEGT. The CDR3 DNA follows: TGTGCCAGCAGTGATCATTGGACGGAAAAACTGTTTTTT. It encodes CASSDHWTEKLFF.

This chain joins TRBV27 and TRBJ2-5, with D tentatively TRBD1 (5 bases). CDR1 and CDR2 (germline): MNHEY, SMNVEV (reference sequence). The CDR3 contains 14 residues. Trimming took 0 bases from V and 9 from J, leaving 14 bases between them. CDR3 region: CASSLSAGSMAQYF. The CDR3 DNA reads TGTGCCAGCAGTTTATCGGCAGGGTCAATGGCCCAGTACTTC.

This chain joins TRBV19 and TRBJ2-7; the match to TRBD1 covers 8 bases. The germline CDR1 and CDR2 sequences are LNHDA and SQIVND (reference sequence). V shed 9 bases and J 3 bases; nucleotides not matched to a gene: 1. This CDR3 has 11 residues. This CDR3 is CASTGGYEQYF. For the CDR3, the DNA is TGTGCCAGCACAGGGGGCTACGAGCAGTACTTC.

The gene calls are TRBV18 and TRBJ1-2, with 9 bases that match TRBD1. Trimming cost V 4 bases and J 1 base; bases outside gene matches: 4. The CDR3 has 15 residues. Looked up from germline, CDR1 is KGHSH and CDR2 is LQKENI. The DNA of the CDR3 is TGTGCCAGCTCACTTCCGGGACAGGGTAACTATGGCTACACCTTC. Translated, it gives CASSLPGQGNYGYTF.

J is TRBJ2-5 and V is TRBV27; 9 nucleotides align to TRBD1. Germline lookup yields CDR1 MNHEY and CDR2 SMNVEV (reference sequence). This CDR3 spans 14 amino acids. V gave up 6 bases and J gave up 6 bases; unmatched junction bases: 8. The CDR3 DNA is TGTGCCAGCAGCGTCACAGGGGGCGCCCAGACCCAGTACTTC. Protein product: CASSVTGGAQTQYF.

This chain joins TRBV11-2 and TRBJ2-2, with 11 positions matching TRBD2. The germline V gene encodes CDR1 SGHAT and CDR2 FQNNGV. The CDR3 length is 15 residues. V gave up 2 bases and J gave up 7 bases; unmatched junction bases: 3. The chain's CDR3 is CASSLTSGSHGELFF. The DNA of the CDR3 is TGTGCCAGCAGCTTAACTAGCGGGAGTCACGGGGAGCTGTTTTTT.

This chain uses TRBV20-1 with TRBJ2-7, with 8 bases matching TRBD2. The CDR3 totals 11 residues. V trimming: 7 bases; J trimming: 3 bases; junction bases outside the gene matches: 2. Germline lookup yields CDR1 DFQATT and CDR2 SNEGSKA (reference sequence). The CDR3 bases are TGCAGTGTTAGCGGGAACTACGAGCAGTACTTC. Translation: CSVSGNYEQYF.

The V gene is TRBV6-1, the J gene TRBJ2-1, with 12 bases lining up with TRBD2. Germline V gene data show CDR1 as MNHNS and CDR2 as SASEGT. The CDR3 is 17 amino acids. V gave up 4 bases and J gave up 6 bases; unmatched junction bases: 10. CDR3 DNA: TGTGCCAGCAGTGGTTCAACTAGCGGGAGGCCCCGCAATGAGCAGTTCTTC. Amino acids: CASSGSTSGRPRNEQFF.

The chain carries TRBV7-8 and TRBJ1-2, with D hard to call. The CDR3 totals 19 residues. V gave up 5 bases and J gave up 0 bases, with 25 bases separating them. CDR1 and CDR2 from the germline V gene are SGHVS and FQNEAQ. The CDR3 here is CASSPFSSDSQGANYGYTF. Here the CDR3 DNA reads TGTGCCAGCAGCCCATTCAGCTCGGACTCCCAAGGAGCTAACTATGGCTACACCTTC.

The chain has TRBV27 and TRBJ2-7; a weak D match, TRBD2 (5 bases). The V end lost 6 bases, the J end lost 4 bases, and 16 bases lay between the germline ends. The length of the CDR3 is 14 residues. Germline loops: CDR1 MNHEY, CDR2 SMNVEV (reference sequence). Written as DNA, the CDR3 is TGTGCCAGCAGCCTCACGTCCTCGGGGTACGAGCAGTACTTC. Residues: CASSLTSSGYEQYF.

V usage is TRBV5-1 and J usage is TRBJ2-1; D perhaps matches TRBD2 (5 bases). Germline assignment: CDR1 SGHRS and CDR2 YFSETQ. V lost 0 bases and J 9 bases, leaving 10 bases between the germline ends. The CDR3 is 13 amino acids. CDR3 DNA sequence: TGCGCCAGCAGCTTGGCCGATCGGGGTGAGCAGTTCTTC. This translates into CASSLADRGEQFF.